The source of this T cell receptor (beta chain) is a study of blood T cells in healthy people across ages. Whenever a sample was processed, at least 6 million PBMCs were isolated. Total RNA amounts of at least 5 micrograms were extracted per sample. V dropped 5 bases and J dropped 2 bases, with 22 bases sitting between them. The CDR3 runs to 17 residues. Germline V gives CDR1 MNHEY, CDR2 SMNVEV (reference sequence). Next came a second PCR, run for roughly 6 to 11 cycles, which used a sample-barcoded 5' primer along with a J-beta primer mix. Every cDNA molecule bore a tag from a template-switch adaptor containing 12 random nucleotides. Every sample gave at least 2.5 million paired-end reads containing CDR3. Via MiXCR, TCRdb re-called the 5' RACE reads, giving one row per CDR3 protein. Found here are over 1.5 million distinct CDR3 sequences, roughly 52% of them singletons; the top ten hold over 2%. This clonotype was detected only a few times.

Sequenced: blood. This TCR derives from a woman between 35 and 50 years old in good health. This sequence joins TRBV27 and TRBJ2-7; possibly TRBD1 for D (6 bases). CDR3 sequence reads: CASSRLILRDTPYEQYF. DNA of the CDR3: TGTGCCAGCAGTCGCCTCATCCTCCGGGACACCCCCTACGAGCAGTACTTC.